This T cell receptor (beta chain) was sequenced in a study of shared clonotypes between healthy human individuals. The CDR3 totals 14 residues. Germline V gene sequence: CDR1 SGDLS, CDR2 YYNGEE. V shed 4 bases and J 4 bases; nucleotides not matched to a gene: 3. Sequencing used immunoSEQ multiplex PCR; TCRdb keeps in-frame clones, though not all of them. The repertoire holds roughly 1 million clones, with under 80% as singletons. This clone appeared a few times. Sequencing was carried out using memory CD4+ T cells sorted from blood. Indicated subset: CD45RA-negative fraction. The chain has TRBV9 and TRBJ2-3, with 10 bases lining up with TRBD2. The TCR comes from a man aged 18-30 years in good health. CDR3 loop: CASSSSGSSDTQYF. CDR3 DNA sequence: TGTGCCAGCAGCTCTAGCGGGAGTTCAGATACGCAGTATTTT. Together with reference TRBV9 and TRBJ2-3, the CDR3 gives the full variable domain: DSGVTQTPKHLITATGQRVTLRCSPRSGDLSVYWYQQSLDQGLQFLIQYYNGEERAKGNILERFSAQQFPDLHSELNLSSLELGDSALYFCASSSSGSSDTQYFGPGTRLTVL.